This is a list of T cell receptor beta chains from one sample in a study of shared clonotypes between healthy human individuals. Libraries were prepared by immunoSEQ multiplex PCR; TCRdb keeps only in-frame clonotypes and omits some of them. Of roughly 1,100,000 clones listed, around 76% are singletons. The sequencing input was memory CD4+ T cells sorted from blood. These receptors were obtained from a young man in good health. Both conserved end residues are part of each CDR3. D genes are given only for firm matches. Expanded clones get a size class; other rows say once, few or many, or leave the size out.

>.|TRBJ1-6|TRBV10-2|.
CASSESFREGRLYNSPLHF
TGCGCCAGCAGTGAGTCCTTTCGCGAGGGACGCCTTTATAATTCACCCCTCCACTTT
>.|TRBJ1-4|TRBV2|.
CASRPGPSNEKLFF
TGTGCCAGCAGGCCGGGACCGAGTAATGAAAAACTGTTTTTT
>.|TRBJ2-3|TRBV6-1|TRBD2
CASSEYWLAGGIDTQYF
TGTGCCAGCAGTGAATATTGGCTAGCGGGGGGAATAGATACGCAGTATTTT
>.|TRBJ2-2|TRBV11-2|TRBD2
CASSLLASGRSGELFF
TGTGCCAGCAGCTTATTGGCTAGCGGGAGGTCCGGGGAGCTGTTTTTT
>.|TRBJ2-5|TRBV5-6|.
CASSLGGRLVQETQYF
TGTGCCAGCAGCTTGGGGGGGAGACTAGTCCAAGAGACCCAGTACTTC
>.|TRBJ1-4|TRBV11-2|.
CASSLSVPLDSATNEKLFF
TGTGCCAGCAGCTTATCCGTCCCCCTCGACAGTGCAACTAATGAAAAACTGTTTTTT
>.|TRBJ1-1|TRBV29-1|.
CSVEDRPGGRTEAFF
TGCAGCGTTGAAGATCGTCCCGGGGGTAGGACTGAAGCTTTCTTT
>.|TRBJ1-5|TRBV28|.
CASSPDSNQPQHF
TGTGCCAGCTCTCCCGACAGCAATCAGCCCCAGCATTTT
>.|TRBJ2-3|TRBV5-4|TRBD2
CASSLGLAGGPRTDTQYF
TGTGCCAGCAGCTTGGGGCTAGCGGGAGGGCCACGCACAGATACGCAGTATTTT
>.|TRBJ2-5|TRBV7-2|.
CASTPRGGSQYF
TGTGCCAGCACACCCCGAGGGGGTTCCCAGTACTTC
>.|TRBJ2-5|TRBV5-1|.
CASSTEVSQYF
TGCGCCAGCAGCACCGAAGTATCACAGTACTTC
>.|TRBJ2-3|TRBV5-6|TRBD1
CASSVTGGGRTDTQYF
TGTGCCAGCAGCGTTACAGGGGGCGGCCGCACAGATACGCAGTATTTT
>.|TRBJ2-7|TRBV18|TRBD1
CASSPGQYEQYF
TGTGCCAGCTCACCGGGACAGTACGAGCAGTACTTC
>few|TRBJ2-7|TRBV30|.
CAWRGPFYEQYF
TGTGCCTGGAGGGGACCCTTCTACGAGCAGTACTTC
>few|TRBJ2-5|TRBV18|.
CASSPGQQETQYF
TGTGCCAGCTCACCAGGGCAGCAAGAGACCCAGTACTTC
>.|TRBJ2-3|TRBV9|.
CASSVAQPDTQYF
TGTGCCAGCAGCGTAGCGCAGCCAGATACGCAGTATTTT
>.|TRBJ2-7|TRBV5-1|.
CASSPGDWSSYEQYF
TGCGCCAGCAGCCCCGGGGACTGGAGCTCCTACGAGCAGTACTTC
>.|TRBJ2-7|TRBV18|TRBD1
CASSPNTGAYEQYF
TGTGCCAGCTCACCAAACACAGGGGCCTACGAGCAGTACTTC
>.|TRBJ1-2|TRBV4-1|.
CASSPDDTLGGYTF
TGCGCCAGCAGCCCAGACGACACCTTGGGGGGCTACACCTTC
>.|TRBJ1-2|TRBV19|.
CASSIVVQIGYGYTF
TGTGCCAGTAGTATAGTGGTGCAGATCGGCTATGGCTACACCTTC
>.|TRBJ2-7|TRBV5-1|.
CASSLMLAQEQYF
TGCGCCAGCAGCTTGATGCTAGCGCAGGAGCAGTACTTC
>.|TRBJ2-3|TRBV18|.
CASSPHSGDTQYF
TGTGCCAGCTCACCCCATAGCGGCGATACGCAGTATTTT
>.|TRBJ1-2|TRBV6-5|.
CASTRGGNSLSGYTF
TGTGCCAGCACTCGAGGGGGGAATAGCCTATCCGGCTACACCTTC
>once|TRBJ2-5|TRBV6-1|TRBD2
CASSQGLARFSETQYF
TGTGCCAGCAGTCAAGGACTAGCTCGATTTTCAGAGACCCAGTACTTC
>.|TRBJ1-6|TRBV4-3|.
CASSQEVSRVDNSPLHF
TGCGCCAGCAGCCAAGAAGTCAGCAGGGTGGATAATTCACCCCTCCACTTT
>once|TRBJ2-3|TRBV2|TRBD2
CASRIAGVSTDTQYF
TGTGCCAGCAGAATAGCGGGGGTTAGCACAGATACGCAGTATTTT
>.|TRBJ2-1|TRBV9|.
CASGVTGAFYNEQFF
TGTGCCAGCGGGGTGACAGGAGCCTTCTACAATGAGCAGTTCTTC
>.|TRBJ2-5|TRBV6-5|TRBD2
CASSYGGGSGQETQYF
TGTGCCAGCAGTTACGGGGGTGGTAGCGGGCAAGAGACCCAGTACTTC
>.|TRBJ2-3|TRBV7-8|.
CASSLGGTVGTQYF
TGTGCCAGCAGCTTAGGCGGGACCGTGGGTACGCAGTATTTT
>once|TRBJ2-7|TRBV7-6|.
CASSLRGYEQYF
TGTGCCAGCAGCTTACGAGGATACGAGCAGTACTTC
>.|TRBJ1-3|TRBV5-5|.
CASSLGQLSGNTIYF
TGTGCCAGCAGCTTGGGACAGCTGTCTGGAAACACCATATATTTT
>.|TRBJ1-5|TRBV7-9|.
CASSLQGTGNQPQHF
TGTGCCAGCAGCTTGCAGGGAACCGGCAATCAGCCCCAGCATTTT